This T cell receptor (beta chain) was captured by sequencing in a study of T cell responses to AZD1222 COVID-19 vaccine. About the research overall: Researchers grouped second doses given at about 4 or about 12 weeks into one pool.

Data came from immunoSEQ multiplex PCR; TCRdb stores just in-frame clones and leaves some out. The profile shows approximately 120,000 clones, roughly nine tenths of them singletons. Turning to this clone: The antigen remains undetermined.

The CDR3 extends over 14 amino acids. V gave up 5 bases and J gave up 3 bases; unmatched junction bases: 2. In germline, CDR1 is SGHTA, CDR2 FQGTGA. Regarding the study as a whole: White British ancestry dominated among donors, who included more females, and clonal diversity was possibly underestimated. Seropositive at baseline were only 5 to 7 AZD1222 recipients. In the spike-specific TCR repertoire, nearly half reportedly target unmutated variant regions.

J is TRBJ2-2 and V is TRBV7-3; 8 nucleotides match TRBD2. The TCR sequence derives from an adult in good health. The sample consisted of peripheral blood, taken on day 0 of AZD1222 vaccination. The CDR3 region has the DNA TGTGCCAGCAGCGAGACTAGCGACACCGGGGAGCTGTTTTTT. Translated, it gives CASSETSDTGELFF.